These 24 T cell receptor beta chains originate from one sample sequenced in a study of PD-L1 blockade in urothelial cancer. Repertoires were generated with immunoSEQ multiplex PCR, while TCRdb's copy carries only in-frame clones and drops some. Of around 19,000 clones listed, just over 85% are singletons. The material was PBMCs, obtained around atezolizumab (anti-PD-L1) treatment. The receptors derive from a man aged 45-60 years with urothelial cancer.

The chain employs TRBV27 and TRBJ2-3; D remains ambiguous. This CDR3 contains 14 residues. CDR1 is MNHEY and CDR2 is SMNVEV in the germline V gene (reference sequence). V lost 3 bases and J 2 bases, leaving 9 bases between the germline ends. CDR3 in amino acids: CASSFRVHTDTQYF. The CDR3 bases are TGTGCCAGCAGTTTTCGGGTCCACACAGATACGCAGTATTTT.

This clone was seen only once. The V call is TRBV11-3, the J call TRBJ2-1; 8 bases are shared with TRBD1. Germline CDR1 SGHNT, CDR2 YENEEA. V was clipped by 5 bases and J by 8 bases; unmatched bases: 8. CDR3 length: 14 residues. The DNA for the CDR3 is TGTGCCAGCAGCCCGGGACAGGTGGGAGATGAGCAGTTCTTC. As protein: CASSPGQVGDEQFF.

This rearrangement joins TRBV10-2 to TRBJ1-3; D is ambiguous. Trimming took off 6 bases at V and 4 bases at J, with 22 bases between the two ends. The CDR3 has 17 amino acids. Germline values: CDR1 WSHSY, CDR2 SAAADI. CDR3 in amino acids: CASSSVVGRHYGNTIYF. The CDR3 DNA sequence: TGCGCCAGCAGCTCAGTAGTGGGGAGGCATTACGGAAACACCATATATTTT.

DNA for the CDR3: TGCGCCAGCAGCTTTCCGACAGGGACAGATACGCAGTATTTT. Amino acid sequence: CASSFPTGTDTQYF. The chain couples TRBV5-1 to TRBJ2-3; 7 nucleotides align to TRBD1. The CDR3 is 14 residues long. J gave up 3 bases and V 2 bases, and 3 bases lay outside the gene matches. Germline V CDR1 and CDR2: SGHRS, YFSETQ.

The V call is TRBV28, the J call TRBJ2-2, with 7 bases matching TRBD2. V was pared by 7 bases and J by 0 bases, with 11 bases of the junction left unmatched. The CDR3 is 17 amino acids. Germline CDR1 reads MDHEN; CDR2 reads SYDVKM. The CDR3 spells CASTTRGGRSNTGELFF. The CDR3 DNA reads TGTGCCAGCACCACTCGCGGGGGACGGTCGAACACCGGGGAGCTGTTTTTT. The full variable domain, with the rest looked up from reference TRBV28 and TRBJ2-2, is DVKVTQSSRYLVKRTGEKVFLECVQDMDHENMFWYRQDPGLGLRLIYFSYDVKMKEKGDIPEGYSVSREKKERFSLILESASTNQTSMYLCASTTRGGRSNTGELFFGEGSRLTVL.

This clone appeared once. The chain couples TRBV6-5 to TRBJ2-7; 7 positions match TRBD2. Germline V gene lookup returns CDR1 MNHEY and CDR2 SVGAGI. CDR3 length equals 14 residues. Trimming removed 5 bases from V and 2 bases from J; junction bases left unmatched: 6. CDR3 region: CASSIRGVAYEQYF. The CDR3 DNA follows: TGTGCCAGCAGTATCCGGGGGGTGGCCTACGAGCAGTACTTC.

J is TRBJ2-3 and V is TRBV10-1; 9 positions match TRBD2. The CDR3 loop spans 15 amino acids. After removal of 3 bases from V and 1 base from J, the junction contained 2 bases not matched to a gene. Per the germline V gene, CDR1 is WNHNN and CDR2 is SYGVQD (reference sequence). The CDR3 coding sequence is TGCGCCAGCAGTGAAGCGGGAGGCCGCACAGATACGCAGTATTTT. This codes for CASSEAGGRTDTQYF.

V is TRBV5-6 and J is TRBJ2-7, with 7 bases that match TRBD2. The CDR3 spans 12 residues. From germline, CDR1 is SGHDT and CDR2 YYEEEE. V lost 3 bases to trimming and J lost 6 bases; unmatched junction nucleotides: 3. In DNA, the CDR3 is TGTGCCAGCAGCTGGGGGGGTGGCGAGCAGTACTTC. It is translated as CASSWGGGEQYF.

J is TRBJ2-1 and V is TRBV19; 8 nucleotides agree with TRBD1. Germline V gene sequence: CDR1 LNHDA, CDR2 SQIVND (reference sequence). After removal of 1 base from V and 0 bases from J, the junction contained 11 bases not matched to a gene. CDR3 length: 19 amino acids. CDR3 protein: CASSIGTGLVRSSYNEQFF. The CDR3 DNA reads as TGTGCCAGTAGTATAGGGACAGGGCTAGTCCGGAGCTCCTACAATGAGCAGTTCTTC. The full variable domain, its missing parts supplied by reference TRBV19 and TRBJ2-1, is DGGITQSPKYLFRKEGQNVTLSCEQNLNHDAMYWYRQDPGQGLRLIYYSQIVNDFQKGDIAEGYSVSREKKESFPLTVTSAQKNPTAFYLCASSIGTGLVRSSYNEQFFGPGTRLTVL.

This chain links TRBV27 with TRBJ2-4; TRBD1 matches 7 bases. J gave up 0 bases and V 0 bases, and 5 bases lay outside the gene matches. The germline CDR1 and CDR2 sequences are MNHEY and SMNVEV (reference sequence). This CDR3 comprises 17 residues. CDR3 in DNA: TGTGCCAGCAGTTTATCTTGGGACAGCATAGCCAAAAACATTCAGTACTTC. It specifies CASSLSWDSIAKNIQYF.

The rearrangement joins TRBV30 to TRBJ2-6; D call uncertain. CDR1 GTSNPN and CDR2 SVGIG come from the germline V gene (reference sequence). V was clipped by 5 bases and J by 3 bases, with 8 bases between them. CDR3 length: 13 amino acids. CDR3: CAWRASGANVLTF. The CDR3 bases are TGTGCCTGGCGAGCGAGTGGGGCCAACGTCCTGACTTTC.

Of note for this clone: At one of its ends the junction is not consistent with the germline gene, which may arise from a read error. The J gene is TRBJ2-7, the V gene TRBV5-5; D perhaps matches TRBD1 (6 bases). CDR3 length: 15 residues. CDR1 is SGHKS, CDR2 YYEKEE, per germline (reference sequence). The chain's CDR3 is CASSLETGSAYEQCF. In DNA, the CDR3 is TGTGCCAGCAGCTTAGAGACAGGTAGCGCCTACGAGCAGTGCTTC. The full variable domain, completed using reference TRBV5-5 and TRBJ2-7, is DAGVTQSPTHLIKTRGQQVTLRCSPISGHKSVSWYQQVLGQGPQFIFQYYEKEERGRGNFPDRFSARQFPNYSSELNVNALLLGDSALYLCASSLETGSAYEQCFGPGTRLTVT.

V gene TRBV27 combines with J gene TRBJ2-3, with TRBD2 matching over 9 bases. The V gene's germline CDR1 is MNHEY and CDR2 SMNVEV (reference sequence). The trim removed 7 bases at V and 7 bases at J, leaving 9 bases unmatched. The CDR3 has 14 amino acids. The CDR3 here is CASTHGGGAYTQYF. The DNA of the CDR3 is TGTGCCAGCACCCACGGCGGGGGGGCTTATACGCAGTATTTT.

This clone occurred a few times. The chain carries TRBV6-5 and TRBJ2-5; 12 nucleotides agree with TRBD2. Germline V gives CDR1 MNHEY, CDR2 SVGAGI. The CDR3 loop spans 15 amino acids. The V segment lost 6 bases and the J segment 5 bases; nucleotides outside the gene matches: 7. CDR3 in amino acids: CASSLAGGPWETQYF. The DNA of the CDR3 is TGTGCCAGCAGCCTAGCGGGGGGGCCTTGGGAGACCCAGTACTTC.

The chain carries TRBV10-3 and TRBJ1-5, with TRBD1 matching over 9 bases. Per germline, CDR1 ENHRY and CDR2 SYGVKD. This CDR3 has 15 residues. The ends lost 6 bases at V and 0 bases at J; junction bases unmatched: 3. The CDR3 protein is CAISWTGDSNQPQHF. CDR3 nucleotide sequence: TGTGCCATCAGCTGGACAGGGGATAGCAATCAGCCCCAGCATTTT.

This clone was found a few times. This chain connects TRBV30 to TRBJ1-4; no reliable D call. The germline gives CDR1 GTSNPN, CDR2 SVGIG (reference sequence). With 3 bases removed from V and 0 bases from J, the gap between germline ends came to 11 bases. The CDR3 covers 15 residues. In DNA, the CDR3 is TGTGCCTGGAGGGCTAGACTGACAACTAATGAAAAACTGTTTTTT. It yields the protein CAWRARLTTNEKLFF.

CDR3 bases: TGCGCCAGCAGCCAAGATCGTGGTTACCCGGAGAATGAGCAGTTCTTC. It specifies CASSQDRGYPENEQFF. This chain uses TRBV4-3 with TRBJ2-1, with D hard to call. The V end was cut by 0 bases, the J end by 7 bases, with 16 bases between. The CDR3 runs to 16 residues. Germline V gene sequence: CDR1 LGHNA, CDR2 YSLEER.

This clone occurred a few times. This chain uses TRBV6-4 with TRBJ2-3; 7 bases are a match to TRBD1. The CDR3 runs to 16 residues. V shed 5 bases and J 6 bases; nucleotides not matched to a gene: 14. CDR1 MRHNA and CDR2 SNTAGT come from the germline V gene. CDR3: CASSSPGQLGFDTQYF. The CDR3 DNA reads TGTGCCAGCAGTTCCCCGGGACAGTTAGGTTTCGATACGCAGTATTTT.

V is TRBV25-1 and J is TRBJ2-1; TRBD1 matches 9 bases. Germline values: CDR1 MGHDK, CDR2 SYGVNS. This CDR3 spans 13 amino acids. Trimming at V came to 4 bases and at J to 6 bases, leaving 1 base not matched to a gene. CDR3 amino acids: CASSVQGANEQFF. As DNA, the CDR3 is TGTGCCAGCAGTGTACAGGGGGCCAATGAGCAGTTCTTC. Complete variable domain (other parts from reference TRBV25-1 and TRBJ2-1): EADIYQTPRYLVIGTGKKITLECSQTMGHDKMYWYQQDPGMELHLIHYSYGVNSTEKGDLSSESTVSRIRTEHFPLTLESARPSHTSQYLCASSVQGANEQFFGPGTRLTVL.

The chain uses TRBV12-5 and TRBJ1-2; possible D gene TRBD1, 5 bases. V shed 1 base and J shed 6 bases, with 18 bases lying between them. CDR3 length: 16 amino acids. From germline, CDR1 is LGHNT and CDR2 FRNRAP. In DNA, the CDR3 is TGTGCTAGTGGTTTGGAGTGGGGAGGGGACCTTCATGGCTACACCTTC. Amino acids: CASGLEWGGDLHGYTF.

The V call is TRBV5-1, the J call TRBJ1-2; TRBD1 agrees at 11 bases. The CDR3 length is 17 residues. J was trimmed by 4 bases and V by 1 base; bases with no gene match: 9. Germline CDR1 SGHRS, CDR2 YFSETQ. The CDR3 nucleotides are TGCGCCAGCAGCTTGCGGACAGGGGGCTCTCCTATCTATGGCTACACCTTC. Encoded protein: CASSLRTGGSPIYGYTF.

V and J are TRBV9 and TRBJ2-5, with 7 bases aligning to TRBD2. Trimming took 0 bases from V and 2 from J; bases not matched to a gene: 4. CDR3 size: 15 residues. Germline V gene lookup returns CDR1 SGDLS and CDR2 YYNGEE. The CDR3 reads CASSVGGEGQETQYF. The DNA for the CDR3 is TGTGCCAGCAGCGTAGGGGGGGAGGGGCAAGAGACCCAGTACTTC.

In nucleotides, the CDR3 is TGCGCCAGCAGCTTGTGGCCTAGCGGGACTAGCCAAGAGACCCAGTACTTC. This codes for CASSLWPSGTSQETQYF. The chain uses TRBV5-1 and TRBJ2-5, with 9 positions matching TRBD2. The V gene's germline CDR1 is SGHRS and CDR2 YFSETQ. This CDR3 contains 17 residues. Trimming took 1 base from V and 1 from J; bases not matched to a gene: 8.

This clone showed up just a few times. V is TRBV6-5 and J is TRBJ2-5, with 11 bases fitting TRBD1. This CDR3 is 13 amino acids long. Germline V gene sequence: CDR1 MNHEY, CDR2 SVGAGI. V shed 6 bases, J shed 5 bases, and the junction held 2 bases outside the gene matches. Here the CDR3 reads CASRDRGQETQYF. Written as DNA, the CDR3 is TGTGCCAGCAGGGACAGGGGGCAGGAGACCCAGTACTTC.